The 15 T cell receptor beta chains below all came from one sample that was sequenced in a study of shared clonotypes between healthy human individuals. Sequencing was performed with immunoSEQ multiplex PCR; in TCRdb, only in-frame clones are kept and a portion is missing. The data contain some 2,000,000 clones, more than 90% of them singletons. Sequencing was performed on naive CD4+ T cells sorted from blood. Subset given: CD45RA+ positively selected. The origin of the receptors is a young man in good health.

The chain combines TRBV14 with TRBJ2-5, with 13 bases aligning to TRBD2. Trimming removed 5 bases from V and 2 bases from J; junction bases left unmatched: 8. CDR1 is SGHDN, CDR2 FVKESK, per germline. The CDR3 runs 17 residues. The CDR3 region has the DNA TGTGCCAGCAGCTGGCGACTAGCGGGGGGCCAACAAGAGACCCAGTACTTC. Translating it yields CASSWRLAGGQQETQYF.

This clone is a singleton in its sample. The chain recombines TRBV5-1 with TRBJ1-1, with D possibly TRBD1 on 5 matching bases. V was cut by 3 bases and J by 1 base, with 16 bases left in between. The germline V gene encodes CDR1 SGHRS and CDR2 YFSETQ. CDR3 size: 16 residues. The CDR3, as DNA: TGCGCCAGCAGCTCATGGGACTCAACGGGGAACACTGAAGCTTTCTTT. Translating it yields CASSSWDSTGNTEAFF. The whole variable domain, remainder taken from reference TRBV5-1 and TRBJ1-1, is KAGVTQTPRYLIKTRGQQVTLSCSPISGHRSVSWYQQTPGQGLQFLFEYFSETQRNKGNFPGRFSGRQFSNSRSEMNVSTLELGDSALYLCASSSWDSTGNTEAFFGQGTRLTVV.

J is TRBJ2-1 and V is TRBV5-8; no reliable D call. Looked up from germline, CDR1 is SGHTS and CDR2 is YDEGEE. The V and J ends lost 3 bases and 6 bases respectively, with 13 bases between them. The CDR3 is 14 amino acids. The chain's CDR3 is CASSSGLTGNEQFF. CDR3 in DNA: TGTGCCAGCAGCTCGGGCCTTACGGGCAATGAGCAGTTCTTC.

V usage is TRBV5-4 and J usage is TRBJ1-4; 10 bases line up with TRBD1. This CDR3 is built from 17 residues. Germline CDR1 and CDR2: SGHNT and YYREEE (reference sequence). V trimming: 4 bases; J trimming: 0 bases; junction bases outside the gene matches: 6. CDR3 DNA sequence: TGTGCCAGCAGCCCTGACAGGGGGCGAGCAACTAATGAAAAACTGTTTTTT. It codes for CASSPDRGRATNEKLFF. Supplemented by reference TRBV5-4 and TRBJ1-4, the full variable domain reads ETGVTQSPTHLIKTRGQQVTLRCSSQSGHNTVSWYQQALGQGPQFIFQYYREEENGRGNFPPRFSGLQFPNYSSELNVNALELDDSALYLCASSPDRGRATNEKLFFGSGTQLSVL.

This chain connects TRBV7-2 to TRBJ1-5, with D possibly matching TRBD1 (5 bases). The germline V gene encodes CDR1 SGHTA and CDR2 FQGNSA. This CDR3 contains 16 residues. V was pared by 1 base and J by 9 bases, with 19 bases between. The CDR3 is CASSLERAGPELPQHF. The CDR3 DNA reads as TGTGCCAGCAGCTTAGAAAGAGCGGGACCCGAATTGCCCCAGCATTTT.

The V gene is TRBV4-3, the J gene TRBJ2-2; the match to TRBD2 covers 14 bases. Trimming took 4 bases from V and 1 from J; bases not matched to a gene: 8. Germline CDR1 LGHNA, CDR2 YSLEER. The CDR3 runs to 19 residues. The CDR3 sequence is CASSRAAGTSGRNTGELFF. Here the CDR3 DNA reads TGCGCCAGCAGCCGGGCGGCCGGGACTAGCGGGAGGAACACCGGGGAGCTGTTTTTT.

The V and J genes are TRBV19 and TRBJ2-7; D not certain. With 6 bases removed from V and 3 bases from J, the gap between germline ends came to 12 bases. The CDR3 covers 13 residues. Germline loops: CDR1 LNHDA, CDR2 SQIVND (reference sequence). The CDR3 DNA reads TGTGCCAGTAGCAGGAGCAGAAACTACGAGCAGTACTTC. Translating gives CASSRSRNYEQYF.

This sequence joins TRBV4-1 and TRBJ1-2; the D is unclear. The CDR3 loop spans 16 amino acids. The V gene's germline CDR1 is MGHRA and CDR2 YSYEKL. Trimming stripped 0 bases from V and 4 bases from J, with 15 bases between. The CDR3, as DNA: TGCGCCAGCAGCCAAGATGGGCCGGGGAGCAGCTATGGCTACACCTTC. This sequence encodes CASSQDGPGSSYGYTF.

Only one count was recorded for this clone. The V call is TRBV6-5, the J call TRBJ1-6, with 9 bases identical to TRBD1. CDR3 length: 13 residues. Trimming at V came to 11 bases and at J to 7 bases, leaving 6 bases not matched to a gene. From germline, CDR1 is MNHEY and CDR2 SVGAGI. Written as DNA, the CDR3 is TGTGCCGTAAAGACAGGGGGGAATTCACCCCTCCACTTT. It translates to CAVKTGGNSPLHF.

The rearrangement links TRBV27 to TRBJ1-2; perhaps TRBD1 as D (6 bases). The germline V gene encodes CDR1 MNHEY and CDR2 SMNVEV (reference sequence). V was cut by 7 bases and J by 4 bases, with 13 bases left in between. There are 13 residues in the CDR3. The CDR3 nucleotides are TGTGCCAGCACCCGAGGGGGGGGCTATGGCTACACCTTC. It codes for CASTRGGGYGYTF.

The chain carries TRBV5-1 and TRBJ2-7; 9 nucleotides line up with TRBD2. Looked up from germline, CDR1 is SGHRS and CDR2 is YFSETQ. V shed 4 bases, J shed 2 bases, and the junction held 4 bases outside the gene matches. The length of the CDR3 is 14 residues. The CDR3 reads CASSLSGRPYEQYF. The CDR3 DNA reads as TGCGCCAGCAGCCTTAGCGGGAGACCCTACGAGCAGTACTTC.

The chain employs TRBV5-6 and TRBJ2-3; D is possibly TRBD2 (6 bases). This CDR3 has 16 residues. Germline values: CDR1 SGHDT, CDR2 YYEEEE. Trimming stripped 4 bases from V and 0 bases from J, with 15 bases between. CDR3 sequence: CASSPPGLLSTDTQYF. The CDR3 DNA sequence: TGTGCCAGCAGCCCCCCGGGACTCCTTAGCACAGATACGCAGTATTTT.

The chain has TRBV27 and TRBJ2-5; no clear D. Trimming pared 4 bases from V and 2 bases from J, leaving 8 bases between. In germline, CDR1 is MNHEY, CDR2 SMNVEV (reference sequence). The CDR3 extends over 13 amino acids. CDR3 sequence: CASSSAGQETQYF. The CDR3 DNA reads TGTGCCAGCAGTTCGGCAGGACAAGAGACCCAGTACTTC.

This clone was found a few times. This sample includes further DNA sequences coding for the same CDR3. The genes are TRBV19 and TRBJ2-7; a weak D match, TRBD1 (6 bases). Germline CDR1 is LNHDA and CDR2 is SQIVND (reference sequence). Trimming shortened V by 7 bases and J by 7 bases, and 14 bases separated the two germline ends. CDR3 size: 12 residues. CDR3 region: CASTTGFGEQYF. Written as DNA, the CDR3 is TGTGCCAGTACCACAGGGTTCGGAGAGCAGTACTTC.

CDR3 in DNA: TGTGCCAGCAGCTTGGACCAGGGGGGCGAGCAGTACTTC. This gives the protein CASSLDQGGEQYF. The V call is TRBV5-4, the J call TRBJ2-7; TRBD1 might be the D (7 bases). Between the trimmed V and J ends, which lost 0 bases and 6 bases, there was a span of 10 bases. Germline loops: CDR1 SGHNT, CDR2 YYREEE (reference sequence). The CDR3 has 13 amino acids.